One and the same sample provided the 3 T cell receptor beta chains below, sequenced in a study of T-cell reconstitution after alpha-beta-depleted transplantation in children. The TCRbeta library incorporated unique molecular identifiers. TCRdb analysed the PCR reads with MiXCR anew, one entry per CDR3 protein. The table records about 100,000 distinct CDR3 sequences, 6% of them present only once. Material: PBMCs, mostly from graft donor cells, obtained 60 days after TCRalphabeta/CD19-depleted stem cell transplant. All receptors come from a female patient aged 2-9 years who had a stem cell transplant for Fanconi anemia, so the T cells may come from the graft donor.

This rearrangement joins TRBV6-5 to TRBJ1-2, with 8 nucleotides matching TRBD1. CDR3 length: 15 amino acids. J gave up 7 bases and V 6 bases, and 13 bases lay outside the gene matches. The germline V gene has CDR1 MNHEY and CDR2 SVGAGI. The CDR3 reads CASRPGSDRALGYTF. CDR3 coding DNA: TGTGCCAGCAGGCCGGGTTCGGACAGGGCTCTTGGCTACACCTTC.

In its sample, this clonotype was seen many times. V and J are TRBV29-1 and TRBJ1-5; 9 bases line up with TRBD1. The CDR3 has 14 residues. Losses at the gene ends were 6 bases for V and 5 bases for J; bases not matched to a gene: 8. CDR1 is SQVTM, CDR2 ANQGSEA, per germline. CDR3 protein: CSVAARQGDQPQHF. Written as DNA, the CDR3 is TGCAGCGTCGCGGCCAGACAGGGGGATCAGCCCCAGCATTTT.

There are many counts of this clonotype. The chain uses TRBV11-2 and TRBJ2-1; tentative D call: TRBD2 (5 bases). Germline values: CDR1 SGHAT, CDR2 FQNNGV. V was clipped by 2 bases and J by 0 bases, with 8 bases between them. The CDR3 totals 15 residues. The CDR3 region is CASSLSGSSYNEQFF. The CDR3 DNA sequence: TGTGCCAGCAGCTTATCTGGGAGCTCCTACAATGAGCAGTTCTTC.